This entry features one T cell receptor beta chain sequence. The antigen is not known. In the PCR, 60 Vbeta and 13 Jbeta primers were used. Source study methods: Later analysis identified 65 million to 80 million unique TCR beta chains, roughly 11 million shared. Sequencing was performed with immunoSEQ multiplex PCR; in TCRdb, only in-frame clones are kept and a portion is missing. The V and J calls and the clone size are those of that table, but D and trimming were determined from the DNA. This table has 95,000 to 150,000 clones, under 85% appearing once. The CDR3 is 15 amino acids. CDR1 and CDR2 (germline): KGHSH, LQKENI. The V and J ends lost 4 bases and 7 bases respectively, with 17 bases between them. The data stem from a study of cytomegalovirus exposure and HLA in healthy donors. At the level of the study: Within an early data release were 65 million to 90 million unique TCRs drawn from HLA-typed donors. Overall study results and limits: The sole available immune exposure information was CMV serostatus.

This clonotype was obtained from a human donor in good health. The sequencing input was PBMCs. This chain links TRBV18 with TRBJ2-1; weak D call: TRBD2 (6 bases). In nucleotides, the CDR3 is TGTGCCAGCTCACTCAGACTAGAGAAGACTAATGAGCAGTTCTTC. Its protein product is CASSLRLEKTNEQFF.